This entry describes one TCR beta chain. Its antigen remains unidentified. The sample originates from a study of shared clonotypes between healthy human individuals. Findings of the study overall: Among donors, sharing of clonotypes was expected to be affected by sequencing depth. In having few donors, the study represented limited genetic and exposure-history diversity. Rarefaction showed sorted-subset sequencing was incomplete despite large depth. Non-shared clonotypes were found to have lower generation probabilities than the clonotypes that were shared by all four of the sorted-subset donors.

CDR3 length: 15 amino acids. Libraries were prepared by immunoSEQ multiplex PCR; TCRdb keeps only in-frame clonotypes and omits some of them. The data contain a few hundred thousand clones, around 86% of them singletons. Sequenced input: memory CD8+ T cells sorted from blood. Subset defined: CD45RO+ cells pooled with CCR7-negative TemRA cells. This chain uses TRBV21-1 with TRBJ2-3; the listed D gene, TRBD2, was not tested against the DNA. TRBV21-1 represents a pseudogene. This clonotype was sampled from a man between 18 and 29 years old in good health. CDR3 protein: CASSRVGGAGDTQYF. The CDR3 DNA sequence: TGTGCCAGCAGCCGCGTCGGGGGGGCTGGAGATACGCAGTATTTT.